The 12 T cell receptor beta chains in this list originate from one sample, sequenced in a study of identical twins. TCRdb redid the calling of the 5' RACE reads with MiXCR, one entry per CDR3 protein. The sample shows around 690,000 distinct CDR3 sequences, over 20% of them seen only once. In addition, the sample was reused for a study of T cells expressing NK-cell markers.

The sample taken for sequencing was PBMCs. Receptor source: a woman in her late teens or twenties in good health.

The CDR3 nucleotides read TGTGCCAGTAGATTCAACAGGGACATGAACACTGAAGCTTTCTTT. Translated, it gives CASRFNRDMNTEAFF. The chain combines TRBV19 with TRBJ1-1, with a tentative D call TRBD1 (6 bases). V lost 6 bases and J 0 bases, leaving 14 bases between the germline ends. Per germline, CDR1 LNHDA and CDR2 SQIVND (reference sequence). The CDR3 sequence is 15 residues long.

This clonotype came up many times. The J gene is TRBJ2-5, the V gene TRBV10-3, with D perhaps assigned TRBD1 or TRBD2 (5 bases each). The germline V gene has CDR1 ENHRY and CDR2 SYGVKD. V was cut by 6 bases and J by 3 bases, with 8 bases left in between. The CDR3 loop spans 12 amino acids. For the CDR3, the DNA is TGTGCCATCAGCCGGGACGAAGAGACCCAGTACTTC. It codes for CAISRDEETQYF.

This clonotype has ten or more counts. This sequence joins TRBV5-5 and TRBJ2-5; D not certain. Trimming shortened V by 2 bases and J by 0 bases, and 11 bases separated the two germline ends. Germline CDR1 SGHKS, CDR2 YYEKEE (reference sequence). This CDR3 region has 15 residues. CDR3 in amino acids: CASSFGVGNQETQYF. In nucleotides, the CDR3 is TGTGCCAGCAGCTTTGGTGTGGGGAACCAAGAGACCCAGTACTTC.

The table lists this clonotype with a few counts. This chain uses TRBV5-1 with TRBJ2-7; 11 nucleotides align to TRBD2. This CDR3 is 15 amino acids long. The germline V gene has CDR1 SGHRS and CDR2 YFSETQ. The trim removed 4 bases at V and 3 bases at J, leaving 6 bases unmatched. The CDR3 is CASSPSTSGIYEQYF. The CDR3 coding sequence is TGCGCCAGCAGCCCGTCGACTAGCGGGATCTACGAGCAGTACTTC.

The gene calls are TRBV5-1 and TRBJ1-2, with 8 bases lining up with TRBD1. Per germline, CDR1 SGHRS and CDR2 YFSETQ. The V segment lost 3 bases and the J segment 7 bases; nucleotides outside the gene matches: 5. This CDR3 spans 13 amino acids. CDR3 residues: CASSWTGSGGYTF. In DNA form, the CDR3 reads TGCGCCAGCAGCTGGACAGGGTCAGGTGGCTACACCTTC.

This clonotype has a handful of counts. The chain links TRBV12-3 or TRBV12-4 to TRBJ1-6; no reliable D call. Trimming left V 6 bases short and J 10 bases short, with 16 bases between. The CDR3 is 14 amino acids. The CDR3 protein is CASSVKGSESPLHF. The CDR3 region has the DNA TGTGCCAGCAGCGTGAAGGGCTCAGAGTCACCCCTCCACTTT.

The chain has TRBV5-1 and TRBJ2-7, with 13 bases that match TRBD2. The CDR3 totals 16 residues. V was pared by 5 bases and J by 3 bases, with 8 bases of the junction left unmatched. CDR1 is SGHRS, CDR2 YFSETQ, per germline. The CDR3, as DNA: TGCGCCAGCAGGCCAACGGGACTAGCGGGGATCTACGAGCAGTACTTC. Its translation is CASRPTGLAGIYEQYF.

The chain's CDR3 is CATRPGVDGNTIYF. The CDR3 DNA follows: TGTGCCACCCGACCGGGGGTGGACGGAAACACCATATATTTT. The chain joins TRBV6-1 to TRBJ1-3, with D tentatively TRBD1 (5 bases). CDR3 length equals 14 residues. The ends were cut back, 10 bases at V and 4 bases at J, with 17 bases in the middle. Germline V gives CDR1 MNHNS, CDR2 SASEGT.

The genes are TRBV10-3 and TRBJ2-7; D gene ambiguous. V was clipped by 7 bases and J by 0 bases, with 4 bases between them. The CDR3 has 11 amino acids. Germline V gives CDR1 ENHRY, CDR2 SYGVKD. CDR3 sequence (DNA): TGTGCCATCATGGGCTCCTACGAGCAGTACTTC. Amino acids: CAIMGSYEQYF.

This clonotype was seen ten or more times. V usage is TRBV18 and J usage is TRBJ2-1, with D tentatively TRBD1 (6 bases). The CDR3 runs to 15 residues. Germline CDR1 and CDR2: KGHSH and LQKENI. Deletions cut 3 bases from V and 9 bases from J, with 18 bases between. The CDR3 nucleotides are TGTGCCAGCTCACCCGGCCGACAGGAACAAGCTGAGCAGTTCTTC. This encodes CASSPGRQEQAEQFF.

The sample holds a few counts of this clonotype. The chain couples TRBV20-1 to TRBJ2-7; no clear D. From germline, CDR1 is DFQATT and CDR2 SNEGSKA (reference sequence). This CDR3 region has 10 residues. Trimming cost V 6 bases and J 4 bases, with 7 bases left between them. CDR3 nucleotides: TGCAGTGCCCTTTTTTACGAGCAGTACTTC. This codes for CSALFYEQYF.

The V and J genes are TRBV6-1 and TRBJ2-7; D uncertain. The CDR3 is 14 amino acids. The germline gives CDR1 MNHNS, CDR2 SASEGT. V lost 3 bases to trimming and J lost 2 bases, with 11 bases between them. The CDR3 loop reads CASSDRQLTYEQYF. CDR3 bases: TGTGCCAGCAGTGACCGCCAGTTAACCTACGAGCAGTACTTC.